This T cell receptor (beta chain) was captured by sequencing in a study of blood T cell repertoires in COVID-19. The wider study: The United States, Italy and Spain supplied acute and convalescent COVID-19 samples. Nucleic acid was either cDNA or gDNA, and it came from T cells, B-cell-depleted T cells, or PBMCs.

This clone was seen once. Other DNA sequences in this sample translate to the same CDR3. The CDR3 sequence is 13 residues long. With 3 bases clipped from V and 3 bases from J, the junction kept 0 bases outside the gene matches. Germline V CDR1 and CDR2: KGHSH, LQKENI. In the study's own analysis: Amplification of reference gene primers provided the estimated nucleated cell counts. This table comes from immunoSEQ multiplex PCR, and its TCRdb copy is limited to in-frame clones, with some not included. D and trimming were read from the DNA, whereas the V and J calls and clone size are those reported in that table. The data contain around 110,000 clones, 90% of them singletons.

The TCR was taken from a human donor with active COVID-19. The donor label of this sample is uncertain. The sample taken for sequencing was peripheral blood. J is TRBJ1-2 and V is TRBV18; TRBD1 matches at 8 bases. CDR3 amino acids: CASSPDRDYGYTF. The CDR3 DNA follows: TGTGCCAGCTCACCGGACAGGGACTATGGCTACACCTTC.